The text below deals with one TCR beta chain. Its antigen is currently unknown. This entry belongs to a study of shared clonotypes between healthy human individuals. Study observations and caveats: Estimated richness values were generally larger in naive subsets than in memory subsets. Sequencing of the sorted subsets was shown by rarefaction to be incomplete despite large depth.

The CDR3 extends over 15 amino acids. V was trimmed by 4 bases and J by 5 bases, leaving 17 bases between them. Germline V CDR1 and CDR2: SNHLY, FYNNEI. A deep-level run was used for the assay. The method was immunoSEQ multiplex PCR; TCRdb's version includes in-frame clones alone and lacks a portion of them. The sample has 2 million to 2.5 million clones, approximately 96% seen once. The chain joins TRBV2 to TRBJ1-1, with D unresolved. The receptor was derived from a man aged 18 to 30 in good health. The specimen was naive CD4+ T cells sorted from blood. The subset is: CD45RA+ positively selected. CDR3: CASSVSRAGNTEAFF. In DNA form, the CDR3 reads TGTGCCAGCAGTGTGTCTAGGGCTGGGAATACTGAAGCTTTCTTT.